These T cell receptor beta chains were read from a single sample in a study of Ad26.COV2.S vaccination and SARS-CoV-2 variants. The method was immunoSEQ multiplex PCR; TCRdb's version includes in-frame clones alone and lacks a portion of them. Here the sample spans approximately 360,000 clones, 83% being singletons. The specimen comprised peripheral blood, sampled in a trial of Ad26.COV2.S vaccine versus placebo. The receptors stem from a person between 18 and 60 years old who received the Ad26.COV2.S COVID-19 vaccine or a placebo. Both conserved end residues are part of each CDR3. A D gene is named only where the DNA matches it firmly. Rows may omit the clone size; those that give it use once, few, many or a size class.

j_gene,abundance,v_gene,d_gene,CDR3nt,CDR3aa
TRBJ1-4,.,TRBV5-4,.,TGTGCCAGCAGCTTGAGAGAGCAGAGTGAAAAACTGTTTTTT,CASSLREQSEKLFF
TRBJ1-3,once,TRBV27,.,TGTGCCAGCAGTGATGGACGTTTCCTCTCTGGAAACACCATATATTTT,CASSDGRFLSGNTIYF
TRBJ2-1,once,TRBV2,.,TGTGCCAGCAGGCAGGTTTCTGGGTACAATGAGCAGTTCTTC,CASRQVSGYNEQFF
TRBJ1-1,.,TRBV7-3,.,TGTGCCAGCAGCCCATCTGGAGGGGCGGAATATATCACTGAAGCTTTCTTT,CASSPSGGAEYITEAFF
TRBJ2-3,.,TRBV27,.,TGTGCCAGCAGTTTGGGTGGCTTGGGCCCAGATACGCAGTATTTT,CASSLGGLGPDTQYF
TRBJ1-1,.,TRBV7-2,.,TGTGCCAGCAGCTTACCCAGGGGAACTGAAGCTTTCTTT,CASSLPRGTEAFF
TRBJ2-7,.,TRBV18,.,TGTGCCAGCTCACTTGGACCGTTCCCTTCCTACGAGCAGTACTTC,CASSLGPFPSYEQYF
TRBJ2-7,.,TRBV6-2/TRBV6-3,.,TGTGCCAGCAGTTACCGGACAGCCTACGAGCAGTACTTC,CASSYRTAYEQYF
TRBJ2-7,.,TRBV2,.,TGTGCCAGCCGGGACATCTCCTACGAGCAGTACTTC,CASRDISYEQYF
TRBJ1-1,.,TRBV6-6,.,TGTGCCAGCAGTTTCGGGGGCGCCATGAACACTGAAGCTTTCTTT,CASSFGGAMNTEAFF
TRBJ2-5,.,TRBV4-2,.,TGTGCCAGCTGGGCGGGTTTCAATGGGGAGACCCAGTACTTC,CASWAGFNGETQYF
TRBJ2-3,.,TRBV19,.,TGTGCCAGTAGTATAATAGGGATTGGGACAGATACGCAGTATTTT,CASSIIGIGTDTQYF
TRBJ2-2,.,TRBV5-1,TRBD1,TGCGCCAGCAGCTTGTTAGGGGGCGACTACACCGGGGAGCTGTTTTTT,CASSLLGGDYTGELFF
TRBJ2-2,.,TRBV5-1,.,TGCGCCAGCAGCTTGGAGGGGGTTGCTGGGGAGCTGTTTTTT,CASSLEGVAGELFF
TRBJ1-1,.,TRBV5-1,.,TGCGCCAGCAGCTTGGCCAAACAGAACACTGAAGCTTTCTTT,CASSLAKQNTEAFF
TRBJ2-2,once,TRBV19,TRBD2,TGTGCCAGTAGCCCCGGACTAGCGGGAGTTTTAATGACCGGGGAGCTGTTTTTT,CASSPGLAGVLMTGELFF
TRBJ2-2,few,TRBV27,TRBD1,TGTGCCAGCAGTACCGGGACAGGCACCGGGGAGCTGTTTTTT,CASSTGTGTGELFF
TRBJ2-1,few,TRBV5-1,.,TGCGCCAGCAGCTTGGACGGACTCTCGACCGATGAGCAGTTCTTC,CASSLDGLSTDEQFF
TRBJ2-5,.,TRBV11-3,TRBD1,TGTGCCAGCACCATGGGACAGGGGGACGGAGAGACCCAGTACTTC,CASTMGQGDGETQYF
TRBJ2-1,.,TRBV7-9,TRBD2,TGTGCCAGCAGCCCGTTAAGCGGGAGTGGTTACAATGAGCAGTTCTTC,CASSPLSGSGYNEQFF
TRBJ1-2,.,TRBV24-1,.,TGTGCCACCAGTGATTTTTATGGCTACACCTTC,CATSDFYGYTF
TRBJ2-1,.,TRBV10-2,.,TGCGCCAGCAGTGCCCCTTACAATGAGCAGTTCTTC,CASSAPYNEQFF
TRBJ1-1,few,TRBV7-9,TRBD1,TGTGCCAGCAGCTCCCCGGGGACAGGGGGTCCTGAAGCTTTCTTT,CASSSPGTGGPEAFF
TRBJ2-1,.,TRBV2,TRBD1,TGTGCCAGCCGGACAGGGGAAGCCAATGAGCAGTTCTTC,CASRTGEANEQFF
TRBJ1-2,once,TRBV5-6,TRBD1,TGTGCCAGCAGCTACCCGGGACAGGGGAACTATGGCTACACCTTC,CASSYPGQGNYGYTF
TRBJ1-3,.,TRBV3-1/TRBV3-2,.,TGTGCCAGCAGCCAACACAGGTTAGGAAACACCATATATTTT,CASSQHRLGNTIYF
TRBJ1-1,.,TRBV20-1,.,TGCAGTGCTAGGGTCCCCACTGAAGCTTTCTTT,CSARVPTEAFF
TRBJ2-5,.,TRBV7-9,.,TGTGCCAGCAGCTTAGGGAGGGGGTCCTTCCAAGAGACCCAGTACTTC,CASSLGRGSFQETQYF
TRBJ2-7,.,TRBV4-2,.,TGTGCCAGCAGCCAAGCCGGGACGGGGGGCAACGAGCAGTACTTC,CASSQAGTGGNEQYF
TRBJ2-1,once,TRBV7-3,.,TGTGCCAGCAGCTTATTGGCAGGCCCGCATGAGCAGTTCTTC,CASSLLAGPHEQFF
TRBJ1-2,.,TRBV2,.,TGTGCCAGCAGTGAAGAGAGGACAGACTATGGCTACACCTTC,CASSEERTDYGYTF
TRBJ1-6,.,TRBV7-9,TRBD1,TGTGCCAGCAGCTTAGCGGGGGACAGGGGGCGATCCCTCCACTTT,CASSLAGDRGRSLHF
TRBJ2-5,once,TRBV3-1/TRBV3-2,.,TGTGCCAGCAGCCAATCTGGGAAAGAGACCCAGTACTTC,CASSQSGKETQYF
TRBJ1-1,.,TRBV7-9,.,TGTGCCAGCAGCCCGGACACGAACACTGAAGCTTTCTTT,CASSPDTNTEAFF
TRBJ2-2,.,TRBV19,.,TGTGCCAGTAGTATTGGGGGCCTTAACACCGGGGAGCTGTTTTTT,CASSIGGLNTGELFF
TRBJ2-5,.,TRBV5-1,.,TGCGCCAGCGAGAGGGACGGACAAAGGGAAGAGACCCAGTACTTC,CASERDGQREETQYF
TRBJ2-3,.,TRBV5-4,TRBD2,TGTGCCAGCAGCTTAAACGGGGGGGCTATGGATTTT,CASSLNGGAMDF
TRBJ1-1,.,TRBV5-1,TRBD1,TGCGCCAGCAGCTCCGAAGCAGGGGGGCGCACTGAAGCTTTCTTT,CASSSEAGGRTEAFF
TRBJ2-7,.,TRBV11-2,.,TGTGCCAGCAGTTACTCACTAGCTTCCTACGAGCAGTACTTC,CASSYSLASYEQYF
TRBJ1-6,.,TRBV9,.,TGTGCCAGCAGCGCGCGGGGTTGGAGTTCACCCCTCCACTTT,CASSARGWSSPLHF
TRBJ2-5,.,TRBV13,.,TGTGCCAGCAGCCTCCACGACGGGATGAAGGAGACCCAGTACTTC,CASSLHDGMKETQYF
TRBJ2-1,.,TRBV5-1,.,TGCGCCAGCAGACAGGCGGGATTCCTCTCTCCCAATGAGCAGTTCTTC,CASRQAGFLSPNEQFF
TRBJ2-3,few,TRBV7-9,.,TGTGCCAGCAGCTTAAAAGGGGATACGCAGTATTTT,CASSLKGDTQYF
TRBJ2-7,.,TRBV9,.,TGTGCCAGCAGCGCCACCGGGACTTCCTCCTACGAGCAGTACTTC,CASSATGTSSYEQYF
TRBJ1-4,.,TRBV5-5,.,TGTGCCAGCAGCATCCTCGCGGGGGCGGGGGAAAAACTGTTTTTT,CASSILAGAGEKLFF
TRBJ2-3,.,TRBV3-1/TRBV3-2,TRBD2,TGTGCCAGCAGCCAAGATCGTGGCGGGAGAAGCACAGATACGCAGTATTTT,CASSQDRGGRSTDTQYF